These T cell receptor beta chains were read from a single sample in a study of control samples from healthy donors and cancer patients. Profiling relied on immunoSEQ multiplex PCR, and the TCRdb table lists in-frame clones only, not all of them. Of about 180,000 clones listed, roughly 92% were seen once; the top ten hold around 1.3%. Sample: blood. These receptors were obtained from a woman aged 18-29 years in good health. CDR3s include the opening cysteine and the closing phenylalanine or tryptophan. The D gene is left open where the match is weak. Only part of the rows carry a size: once, few, many, or a class if the clone is expanded.

clone_size d_call j_call v_call cdr3_aa cdr3_nt
NA NA TRBJ1-5 TRBV21-1 CASSKGRPQHF TGTGCCAGCAGCAAAGGCCGGCCCCAGCATTTT
NA NA TRBJ1-2 TRBV21-1 CASRARHMYGYTF TGTGCCAGCAGGGCAAGACATATGTATGGCTACACCTTC
NA NA TRBJ2-7 TRBV5-4 CASSLPGVSSYEQYF TGTGCCAGCAGCCTTCCTGGGGTGAGCTCCTACGAGCAGTACTTC
NA TRBD1 TRBJ2-1 TRBV7-2 CASSIRQGVSLEQFF TGTGCCAGCAGCATACGACAGGGGGTTTCTCTTGAGCAGTTCTTC
NA TRBD2 TRBJ2-3 TRBV4-3 CASSQEGTSGVGASDTQYF TGCGCCAGCAGCCAAGAAGGTACTAGCGGTGTGGGGGCTTCAGATACGCAGTATTTT
NA NA TRBJ2-3 TRBV7-2 CASSSRAGTGVTDTQYF TGTGCCAGCAGCTCCAGGGCGGGGACGGGGGTAACAGATACGCAGTATTTT
NA NA TRBJ1-1 TRBV6-5 CASSRTANTEAFF TGTGCCAGCAGCAGGACGGCGAACACTGAAGCTTTCTTT
NA NA TRBJ1-4 TRBV14 CASSQTGALGKLFF TGTGCCAGCAGCCAGACCGGAGCTCTGGGAAAACTGTTTTTT
NA TRBD1 TRBJ1-4 TRBV19 CASSPTGGVSEKLFF TGTGCCAGTAGCCCGACAGGGGGGGTTTCTGAAAAACTGTTTTTT
NA NA TRBJ1-1 TRBV7-2 CASSLGTDRFEAFF TGTGCCAGCAGCTTAGGGACAGACAGATTTGAAGCTTTCTTT
NA NA TRBJ1-4 TRBV2 CASTEGGTYEKLFF TGTGCCAGCACTGAAGGGGGAACTTATGAAAAACTGTTTTTT
NA NA TRBJ2-7 TRBV5-1 CASSLSGSGYEQYF TGCGCCAGCAGCTTGTCGGGATCTGGCTACGAGCAGTACTTC
NA TRBD1 TRBJ1-4 TRBV19 CASSRTGGWDEKLFF TGTGCCAGTAGTAGGACAGGGGGTTGGGATGAAAAACTGTTTTTT
NA NA TRBJ1-4 TRBV19 CASSHRDKATNEKLFF TGTGCCAGTAGTCACCGGGACAAGGCAACTAATGAAAAACTGTTTTTT
once NA TRBJ2-2 TRBV6-5 CASSYGSGVTGELFF TGTGCCAGCAGTTACGGGTCGGGGGTGACCGGGGAGCTGTTTTTT
NA NA TRBJ1-6 TRBV7-2 CASSLDGGSSYNSPLHF TGTGCCAGCAGCTTAGATGGGGGGAGCTCCTATAATTCACCCCTCCACTTT
NA NA TRBJ2-5 TRBV12-3/TRBV12-4 CASSFGETQYF TGTGCCAGCAGTTTTGGAGAGACCCAGTACTTC
NA TRBD1 TRBJ1-3 TRBV18 CASSPAGQGRNTIYF TGTGCCAGCTCACCAGCCGGACAGGGTAGAAACACCATATATTTT
NA TRBD1 TRBJ1-2 TRBV6-5 CASRTGVNYGYTF TGTGCCAGCAGGACAGGGGTTAACTATGGCTACACCTTC